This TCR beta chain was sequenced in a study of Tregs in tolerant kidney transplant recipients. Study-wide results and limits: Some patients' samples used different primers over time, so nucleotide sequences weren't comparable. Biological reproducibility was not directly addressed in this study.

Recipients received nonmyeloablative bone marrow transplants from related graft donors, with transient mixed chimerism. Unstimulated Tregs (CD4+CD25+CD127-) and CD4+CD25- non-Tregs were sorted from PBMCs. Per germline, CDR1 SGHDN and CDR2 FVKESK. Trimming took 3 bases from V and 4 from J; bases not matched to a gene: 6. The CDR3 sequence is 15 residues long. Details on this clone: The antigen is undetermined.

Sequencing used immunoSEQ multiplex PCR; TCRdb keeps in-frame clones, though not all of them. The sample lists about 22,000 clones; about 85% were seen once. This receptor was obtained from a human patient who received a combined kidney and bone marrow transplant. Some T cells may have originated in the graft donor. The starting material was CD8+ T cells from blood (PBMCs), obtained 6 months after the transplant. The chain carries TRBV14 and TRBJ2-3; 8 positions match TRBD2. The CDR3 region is CASSHTGGLADTQYF. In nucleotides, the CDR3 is TGTGCCAGCAGCCACACGGGGGGGCTCGCAGATACGCAGTATTTT.